One sample yielded the 23 T cell receptor beta chains listed below, sequenced in a study of blood T cells in healthy people across ages. The use of a sample-barcoded 5' primer and a J-beta primer mix characterized a second PCR of roughly 6 to 11 cycles. TCRdb reprocessed the 5' RACE reads with MiXCR, giving one entry per CDR3 protein. The table lists about 1,800,000 distinct CDR3 sequences, 28% of them singletons. The sequencing sample was made of blood. The receptors were sampled from a woman aged 30 to 39 in good health.

This clonotype was counted ten times or more. This sequence joins TRBV4-2 and TRBJ2-7; 9 bases agree with TRBD1. Germline trimming cut 4 bases from V and 0 bases from J; bases unmatched to any gene: 10. Germline V gives CDR1 LGHNA, CDR2 YNFKEQ. This CDR3 region has 17 residues. The CDR3 region has the DNA TGTGCCAGCAGCCGGTCCTCCGGGACAGGGCCCTCCTACGAGCAGTACTTC. This codes for CASSRSSGTGPSYEQYF.

With regard to this clonotype: This could be a read error, since a much larger clone is one nucleotide away. The chain employs TRBV29-1 and TRBJ2-7, with D possibly matching TRBD2 (6 bases). The germline V gene encodes CDR1 SQVTM and CDR2 ANQGSEA. This CDR3 is 14 amino acids long. V lost 3 bases to trimming and J lost 0 bases, with 12 bases between them. CDR3 nucleotide sequence: TGCAGCGTTGAGGGAGGACGGTTCTCCTACGAGCAGTACTTC. It is translated as CSVEGGRFSYEQYF.

The rearrangement uses TRBV5-1 and TRBJ2-1, with D perhaps being TRBD1 or TRBD2 (6 bases each). The germline gives CDR1 SGHRS, CDR2 YFSETQ. The CDR3 spans 16 residues. Trimming took 4 bases from V and 8 from J, leaving 22 bases between them. CDR3 bases: TGCGCCAGCAGCATACTAGCTGGGGGGCCTTACGATGAGCAGTTCTTC. Translating it yields CASSILAGGPYDEQFF. Combining the CDR3 with reference TRBV5-1 and TRBJ2-1 gives the whole variable domain KAGVTQTPRYLIKTRGQQVTLSCSPISGHRSVSWYQQTPGQGLQFLFEYFSETQRNKGNFPGRFSGRQFSNSRSEMNVSTLELGDSALYLCASSILAGGPYDEQFFGPGTRLTVL.

This clonotype was counted ten times or more. This sequence joins TRBV12-3 or TRBV12-4 and TRBJ2-5, with D tentatively TRBD1 (6 bases). V gave up 8 bases and J gave up 2 bases, with 15 bases separating them. The CDR3 runs 14 residues. The DNA of the CDR3 is TGTGCCAGCCGGCCTACAGGGCTTCAAGAGACCCAGTACTTC. This translates into CASRPTGLQETQYF.

This clonotype showed up many times. The rearrangement links TRBV10-3 to TRBJ2-4; TRBD2 agrees at 7 bases. J gave up 1 base and V 2 bases, and 5 bases lay outside the gene matches. The germline V gene encodes CDR1 ENHRY and CDR2 SYGVKD. The CDR3 extends over 16 amino acids. The CDR3: CAISEGRAEAKNIQYF. CDR3 in DNA: TGTGCCATCAGTGAGGGGAGGGCGGAGGCCAAAAACATTCAGTACTTC.

The genes are TRBV6-1 and TRBJ1-6; D remains unclear. Germline CDR1 reads MNHNS; CDR2 reads SASEGT. V gave up 3 bases and J gave up 4 bases, with 13 bases separating them. CDR3 size: 16 residues. The CDR3 nucleotides read TGTGCCAGCAGTGATTCGGGCAGGATTTATAATTCACCCCTCCACTTT. It codes for CASSDSGRIYNSPLHF.

This clonotype occurred a few times. This could be a read error, since a much larger clone is one nucleotide away. The chain carries TRBV7-9 and TRBJ2-7; 8 positions agree with TRBD1. This CDR3 is 14 amino acids long. V shed 10 bases, J shed 5 bases, and the junction held 13 bases outside the gene matches. Germline loops: CDR1 SEHNR, CDR2 FQNEAQ (reference sequence). The CDR3 coding sequence is TGTGCCACTACCAAGGACAGGGAACGACACGAGCAGTACTTC. As protein: CATTKDRERHEQYF.

The V and J genes are TRBV7-3 and TRBJ1-2; a weak D match, TRBD1 (6 bases). V gave up 5 bases and J gave up 4 bases, with 17 bases separating them. CDR3 size: 15 residues. Germline V CDR1 and CDR2: SGHTA, FQGTGA. The CDR3 here is CASSPGQTPGYGYTF. The CDR3 DNA follows: TGTGCCAGCAGCCCCGGACAGACACCTGGCTATGGCTACACCTTC.

The genes are TRBV7-9 and TRBJ2-3; TRBD2 is a possible D gene (7 bases). Germline V gene data show CDR1 as SEHNR and CDR2 as FQNEAQ (reference sequence). V lost 4 bases, J lost 3 bases, and 17 bases lay in between. The CDR3 has 16 amino acids. CDR3 nucleotide sequence: TGTGCCAGCAGCTACCGAGGGGGGGCGCGGACAGATACGCAGTATTTT. It is translated as CASSYRGGARTDTQYF.

This clonotype turned up a few times. The J gene is TRBJ2-1, the V gene TRBV12-3 or TRBV12-4, with no clear D. Trimming took 6 bases from V and 5 from J, leaving 11 bases between them. The CDR3 sequence is 13 residues long. CDR3 DNA sequence: TGTGCCAGCAGCCAAACTACGCACAATGAGCAGTTCTTC. Its translation: CASSQTTHNEQFF.

A remark on this clonotype: This may be a read error: a much more frequent sequence differs by one nucleotide. CDR3 sequence reads: CASSQDQRGGQYF. CDR3 sequence (DNA): TGTGCCAGCAGCCAAGATCAAAGGGGCGGGCAGTACTTC. V gene TRBV3-1 combines with J gene TRBJ2-7; a possible D gene is TRBD1 (5 bases). Trimming removed 0 bases at V and 9 bases at J, with 12 bases between. CDR1 LGHDT and CDR2 YNNKEL come from the germline V gene (reference sequence). This CDR3 contains 13 residues.

This clonotype has at least ten counts. This chain links TRBV7-6 with TRBJ2-7; D not certain. The CDR3 length is 14 residues. Germline V gene lookup returns CDR1 SGHVS and CDR2 FNYEAQ. The V end lost 6 bases, the J end lost 5 bases, and 17 bases lay between the germline ends. The CDR3 region has the DNA TGTGCCAGCAGTAGTCGGACCGACGGCCACGAGCAGTACTTC. Its protein product is CASSSRTDGHEQYF. Full variable domain (missing parts from reference TRBV7-6 and TRBJ2-7): GAGVSQSPRYKVTKRGQDVALRCDPISGHVSLYWYRQALGQGPEFLTYFNYEAQQDKSGLPNDRFSAERPEGSISTLTIQRTEQRDSAMYRCASSSRTDGHEQYFGPGTRLTVT.

This chain connects TRBV9 to TRBJ2-7; the match to TRBD1 covers 9 bases. The trim removed 9 bases at V and 5 bases at J, leaving 12 bases unmatched. The CDR3 has 14 residues. Germline V lookup: CDR1 SGDLS, CDR2 YYNGEE. The DNA for the CDR3 is TGTGCCAACAACTCTGGGACAGGGACGAACGAGCAGTACTTC. It is translated as CANNSGTGTNEQYF.

This clonotype was detected only a few times. The genes are TRBV6-2 or TRBV6-3 and TRBJ1-2; D remains ambiguous. Germline CDR1 and CDR2: MNHEY and SVGEGT. Trimming stripped 8 bases from V and 6 bases from J, with 10 bases between. The CDR3 is made up of 11 amino acids. CDR3 in DNA: TGTGCCAGCGGGAAAGGAAATGGCTACACCTTC. Translated, it gives CASGKGNGYTF.

There are a few counts of this clonotype. V usage is TRBV20-1 and J usage is TRBJ2-1, with D possibly matching TRBD1 (6 bases). Trimming stripped 2 bases from V and 0 bases from J, with 17 bases between. Germline CDR1 DFQATT, CDR2 SNEGSKA (reference sequence). This CDR3 contains 17 residues. The DNA for the CDR3 is TGCAGTGCTAGAAAGTCAGGGGCTTACCTCTCCTACAATGAGCAGTTCTTC. It specifies CSARKSGAYLSYNEQFF.

This clonotype was seen at least ten times. The J gene is TRBJ1-5, the V gene TRBV12-3 or TRBV12-4; 7 bases align to TRBD1. Germline trimming cut 6 bases from V and 7 bases from J; bases unmatched to any gene: 6. The CDR3 is made up of 13 amino acids. Here the CDR3 reads CASRDREGQPQHF. The CDR3 DNA follows: TGTGCCAGCAGAGACAGGGAGGGCCAGCCCCAGCATTTT.

Concerning this clonotype itself: The junction does not match germline at one end; this may be a read error. The CDR3 sequence: CAGSLGGGGAGTYEQYF. The CDR3 DNA is TGTGCCGGCAGCTTAGGCGGCGGGGGGGCGGGGACCTACGAGCAGTACTTC. The rearrangement uses TRBV7-6 and TRBJ2-7; 9 bases line up with TRBD2. Germline V gives CDR1 SGHVS, CDR2 FNYEAQ. The CDR3 covers 17 residues.

Worth noting for this clonotype: One base away lies a much larger clone, so this may be a sequencing read error. The conserved closing phenylalanine or tryptophan is absent in this CDR3, likely reflecting a read error. J is TRBJ2-1 and V is TRBV10-2; 8 bases fit TRBD1. The CDR3 is 15 residues long. Germline lookup yields CDR1 WSHSY and CDR2 SAAADI. Trimming removed 2 bases from V and 1 base from J; junction bases left unmatched: 1. The CDR3 protein is CASSEQGASYNEQFL. The DNA for the CDR3 is TGCGCCAGCAGTGAGCAGGGGGCTTCCTACAATGAGCAGTTCTTG.

The V call is TRBV27, the J call TRBJ1-2; D ambiguous. V gave up 3 bases and J gave up 2 bases, with 13 bases separating them. Looked up from germline, CDR1 is MNHEY and CDR2 is SMNVEV (reference sequence). The CDR3 runs to 15 residues. CDR3 DNA: TGTGCCAGCAGTTTCGCCTCGCGGGCGAACTATGGCTACACCTTC. Translated: CASSFASRANYGYTF.

This clonotype was seen more than once but under ten times. This chain links TRBV9 with TRBJ1-4; tentative D call: TRBD1 (6 bases). Per germline, CDR1 SGDLS and CDR2 YYNGEE. The CDR3 is made up of 15 amino acids. V was pared by 3 bases and J by 7 bases, with 16 bases between. The CDR3 DNA is TGTGCCAGCAGCGGAGCCAGGGGAGGAAGTGAAAAACTGTTTTTT. Protein: CASSGARGGSEKLFF.

V usage is TRBV6-1 and J usage is TRBJ2-7; D is tentatively TRBD1 or TRBD2 (5 bases each). Trimming took off 3 bases at V and 5 bases at J, with 11 bases between the two ends. This CDR3 region has 13 residues. Germline values: CDR1 MNHNS, CDR2 SASEGT. DNA for the CDR3: TGTGCCAGCAGTGACAGGGAGCGCCACGAGCAGTACTTC. It is translated as CASSDRERHEQYF.

The table lists this clonotype with many counts. The CDR3 DNA follows: TGTGCCAGCAGCGTAGGACCCGTCACTAGCCGAGTCTACGAGCAGTACTTC. The encoded protein is CASSVGPVTSRVYEQYF. The chain is built from TRBV9 and TRBJ2-7; D is perhaps TRBD2 (6 bases). The V end lost 0 bases, the J end lost 3 bases, and 19 bases lay between the germline ends. Germline values: CDR1 SGDLS, CDR2 YYNGEE. The CDR3 runs 17 residues.

This clonotype was found a few times. The V and J genes are TRBV2 and TRBJ2-5; the D is unclear. Judging by the DNA end, TRBJ2-7 fits better; the J call may be wrong. The germline gives CDR1 SNHLY, CDR2 FYNNEI. The CDR3 has 12 residues. The CDR3 DNA reads as TGTGCCAGCAGGCCCGATACGGGCGAGCAGTACTTC. Translated: CASRPDTGEQYF.